This paragraph reports one T cell receptor (beta chain). The sample comes from a study of blood T cell repertoires in COVID-19. Overall study: Some COVID-19 samples were acute and others convalescent; all came from the United States, Italy and Spain. Sources were T cells, B-cell-depleted T cells, or PBMCs; the material itself was cDNA or gDNA.

The CDR3 sequence is 17 residues long. V lost 5 bases to trimming and J lost 5 bases; unmatched junction nucleotides: 14. Germline V gene lookup returns CDR1 SGHVS and CDR2 FQNEAQ. The table came from immunoSEQ multiplex PCR; TCRdb's copy has only in-frame clones and leaves some out. There are over 120,000 clones in the sample; 60% to 80% occur only once, and approximately 9% lies in the top ten. The clonotype comes from a woman between 45 and 65 years old with active or convalescent COVID-19. The specimen was peripheral blood. The rearrangement links TRBV7-8 to TRBJ2-5; 10 bases line up with TRBD1. CDR3 sequence: CASSRGTGVRSRETQYF. CDR3 in DNA: TGTGCCAGCAGCAGAGGGACAGGGGTCAGATCGAGGGAGACCCAGTACTTC.